This T cell receptor beta chain is drawn from a study of cytomegalovirus exposure and HLA in healthy donors. Study findings and constraints: Altogether, some 160 TCR beta chains were recorded as cytomegalovirus-associated. It was found in a later analysis that first-cohort TCR clusters tended to co-occur in the approximately 120 validation repertoires. The classifier, whose performance was assessed in both the original and validation cohorts, reportedly diagnosed cytomegalovirus status with high specificity and sensitivity. Testing in vitro showed a few CMV-associated chains specific for CMV antigens.

This CDR3 spans 13 amino acids. Germline CDR1 reads SQVTM; CDR2 reads ANQGSEA. The J segment lost 8 bases and the V segment lost 4 bases, leaving 5 bases of the junction unmatched. The method was immunoSEQ multiplex PCR; TCRdb's version includes in-frame clones alone and lacks a portion of them. The sample holds some 56,000 clones, 93% seen once. Concerning this clone itself: Its antigen is not identified.

The genes are TRBV29-1 and TRBJ2-1; the match to TRBD1 covers 10 bases. The receptor was derived from a woman under 30 in good health and CMV-seropositive. The sequencing sample was made of PBMCs. CDR3 residues: CSVVGTGVYEQFF. CDR3 bases: TGCAGCGTTGTGGGGACAGGGGTCTATGAGCAGTTCTTC.